This TCR beta chain was recorded in a study of blood T cell repertoires in COVID-19. In the study overall: COVID-19 samples, acute and convalescent, were from the United States, Italy and Spain. PBMCs, B-cell-depleted T cells, or T cells provided the cDNA or gDNA that made up the material.

In the source study's methods: Amplification from reference gene primers served as the basis for estimated nucleated cell counts. Assay: immunoSEQ multiplex PCR; the TCRdb copy retains only in-frame clones and omits some. For V, J and clone size, that table is used; D and trimming come from the DNA. The repertoire includes 87,000 or so clones, over 75% of them detected once, and approximately 8% sits in the top ten. The TCR sequence derives from a human donor with acute or convalescent COVID-19. The donor label of this sample is uncertain. The specimen was peripheral blood.

In nucleotides, the CDR3 is TGTGCCAGCAGTGCAGGGGTTTACACTGAAGCTTTCTTT. This encodes CASSAGVYTEAFF. The chain recombines TRBV2 with TRBJ1-1; perhaps TRBD1 as D (6 bases). The CDR3 has 13 amino acids. V shed 4 bases and J shed 3 bases, with 9 bases lying between them. Germline CDR1 is SNHLY and CDR2 is FYNNEI.